A selection of T cell receptor beta chains follows, all from one sample in a study of cytomegalovirus exposure and HLA in healthy donors. Profiling relied on immunoSEQ multiplex PCR, and the TCRdb table lists in-frame clones only, not all of them. The data show about 150,000 clones, 75% to 85% seen once. The sample comprised PBMCs. These receptors all stem from a human donor in good health. The CDR3 runs from the conserved cysteine through the conserved F or W. Each record gives: V gene, J gene, CDR3 length, clone size, D gene, CDR3 DNA, CDR3 protein. D genes are given only for firm matches. Size tells how often a clone was seen (once, few, many) or the class of an expanded clone, and some rows leave it out.

TRBV6-5	TRBJ2-2	15	.	TRBD1	TGTGCCAGCAGTCACCGGACAGGAGTGACCGGGGAGCTGTTTTTT	CASSHRTGVTGELFF
TRBV4-2	TRBJ2-3	15	.	.	TGTGCCAGCAGCCAAGATGGAGACGACACAGATACGCAGTATTTT	CASSQDGDDTDTQYF
TRBV28	TRBJ2-7	11	.	.	TGTGCCAGCAGTTCAATACGGGAGCAGTACTTC	CASSSIREQYF
TRBV29-1	TRBJ2-3	16	.	TRBD1	TGCAGCGTTGAAGGAGTAAGGGACAGGGGTTCAGATACGCAGTATTTT	CSVEGVRDRGSDTQYF
TRBV19	TRBJ1-1	12	few	.	TGTGCCAGTATACAGGGTTCCACTGAAGCTTTCTTT	CASIQGSTEAFF
TRBV27	TRBJ2-5	13	.	TRBD1	TGTGCCAGCACCCGGACAGGGGAAGAGACCCAGTACTTC	CASTRTGEETQYF
TRBV6-1	TRBJ1-2	13	.	.	TGTGCCAGCAGCCGCAGGGGTGGCTATGGCTACACCTTC	CASSRRGGYGYTF
TRBV19	TRBJ1-2	12	.	TRBD1	TGTGCCAGCCGACAGGGGTATGATGGCTACACCTTC	CASRQGYDGYTF
TRBV6-5	TRBJ2-7	16	.	TRBD2	TGTGCCAGCAGTTATTCAGGACTAGCTGACTCCTACGAGCAGTACTTC	CASSYSGLADSYEQYF
TRBV19	TRBJ1-1	16	.	TRBD1	TGTGCCAGTAGTAACTTTGACAGGGGGCCGAACACTGAAGCTTTCTTT	CASSNFDRGPNTEAFF
TRBV10-3	TRBJ1-2	15	.	.	TGTGCCATCATGGAGGAGGCAGGTTCGATGGATGGCTACACCTTC	CAIMEEAGSMDGYTF
TRBV28	TRBJ2-2	16	.	.	TGTGCCAGCAGTCCAGGCGTTGGTTCCTTTACCGGGGAGCTGTTTTTT	CASSPGVGSFTGELFF
TRBV11-3	TRBJ2-3	16	few	.	TGTGCCAGCAGCGCCTCCAGTCATTCTGGTGCAGATACGCAGTATTTT	CASSASSHSGADTQYF
TRBV6-5	TRBJ2-7	14	.	.	TGTGCCAGCAGTCAACGGGGTCTATTTTACGAGCAGTACTTC	CASSQRGLFYEQYF
TRBV5-1	TRBJ1-1	14	once	.	TGCGCCAGCAGCTGGACAGCTCTGAACACTGAAGCTTTCTTT	CASSWTALNTEAFF
TRBV6-6	TRBJ2-5	16	.	.	TGTGCCAGCAGTTACGGCGAACTCCGGGATCGGGAGACCCAGTACTTC	CASSYGELRDRETQYF
TRBV5-4	TRBJ2-1	19	.	TRBD2	TGTGCCAGCAGCACGAAGACTAGCGGGGGAAAGTACTCCTACAATGAGCAGTTCTTC	CASSTKTSGGKYSYNEQFF
TRBV10-1	TRBJ2-5	18	once	TRBD2	TGCGCCAGCAGTGAGTCGAGCTTAGCGGGGGGCAAACAAGAGACCCAGTACTTC	CASSESSLAGGKQETQYF
TRBV11-2	TRBJ2-4	15	.	.	TGTGCCAGCAGCTTTAGTCTGGGAGCTTTTGACATTCAGTACTTC	CASSFSLGAFDIQYF
TRBV5-1	TRBJ1-5	15	.	TRBD1	TGCGCCAGCAGCTTGGGGGGACAGAGAGATCAGCCCCAGCATTTT	CASSLGGQRDQPQHF
TRBV30	TRBJ1-2	14	few	.	TGTGCCTGGAGTGTAACAGGGACCCACTATGGCTACACCTTC	CAWSVTGTHYGYTF
TRBV28	TRBJ1-5	18	.	TRBD1	TGTGCCAGCAGTGCCGACCTACAGGGGATGTGGGGCAATCAGCCCCAGCATTTT	CASSADLQGMWGNQPQHF
TRBV9	TRBJ2-7	14	.	TRBD1	TGTGCCAGCAGCGGAAGCGGACAGGGGTACGAGCAGTACTTC	CASSGSGQGYEQYF
TRBV7-2	TRBJ1-2	14	.	.	TGTGCCAGCAGCACGACAGCTGCTAACTATGGCTACACCTTC	CASSTTAANYGYTF
TRBV5-6	TRBJ2-7	15	.	.	TGTGCCAGCAGCTTGTTCGATCGGGGGTTTGGGGAGCAGTACTTC	CASSLFDRGFGEQYF
TRBV2	TRBJ1-2	15	.	TRBD1	TGTGCCAGCAGTCTGACAGGGGGCGCTTTAGGTGGCTACACCTTC	CASSLTGGALGGYTF
TRBV7-9	TRBJ2-1	17	.	.	TGTGCCAGCAGCTCGGCGGGACCCGTCGCGGGGTACAATGAGCAGTTCTTC	CASSSAGPVAGYNEQFF
TRBV11-2	TRBJ1-2	14	few	.	TGTGCCAGCAGCTTAGCCCCGGGGATATATGGCTACACCTTC	CASSLAPGIYGYTF
TRBV6-5	TRBJ1-4	15	.	.	TGTGCCAGCAGTTACCAAGGGAGTAATAATGAAAAACTGTTTTTT	CASSYQGSNNEKLFF
TRBV2	TRBJ1-1	15	.	.	TGTGCCAGCAGTGGGGACATCTTGCAGAACACTGAAGCTTTCTTT	CASSGDILQNTEAFF
TRBV7-9	TRBJ2-2	16	.	TRBD1	TGTGCCAGCAGCTTACGGGACAGGGTACGAACCGGGGAGCTGTTTTTT	CASSLRDRVRTGELFF
TRBV9	TRBJ2-2	17	.	TRBD2	TGTGCCAGCAGCCTCAAGGGGACTAGCGCGAACACCGGGGAGCTGTTTTTT	CASSLKGTSANTGELFF
TRBV7-2	TRBJ2-2	16	.	.	TGTGCCAGCAGCTTAGGTAGCTCCGTAAACACCGGGGAGCTGTTTTTT	CASSLGSSVNTGELFF
TRBV18	TRBJ2-5	14	few	.	TGTGCCAGCTCACCACGGGCGAACCAAGAGACCCAGTACTTC	CASSPRANQETQYF
TRBV4-3	TRBJ2-6	17	.	.	TGCGCCAGCAGCCAGGATCCGCCGGGCTCTGGGGCCAACGTCCTGACTTTC	CASSQDPPGSGANVLTF
TRBV13	TRBJ1-3	14	.	.	TGTGCCAGCAGCTTACAACAATCTGGAAACACCATATATTTT	CASSLQQSGNTIYF
TRBV6-5	TRBJ2-7	14	.	.	TGTGCCAGCAGCAAGGGACAACCACCCTACGAGCAGTACTTC	CASSKGQPPYEQYF
TRBV4-2	TRBJ1-2	15	.	.	TGTGCCAGCAGCCAAGATCGGACTGATTTCTATGGCTACACCTTC	CASSQDRTDFYGYTF
TRBV19	TRBJ2-3	19	.	TRBD1	TGTGCCAGTATCCCCGGGACAGGGGGGGCGGGGGGAAGCACAGATACGCAGTATTTT	CASIPGTGGAGGSTDTQYF
TRBV7-9	TRBJ1-2	15	.	TRBD1	TGTGCCAGCAGCATGGGACAGGGGGCTTGGGGTGGCTACACCTTC	CASSMGQGAWGGYTF
TRBV19	TRBJ2-1	15	.	.	TGTGCCAGTAGTATCGGGGAAAGCTCCTACAATGAGCAGTTCTTC	CASSIGESSYNEQFF
TRBV9	TRBJ1-3	16	.	TRBD1	TGTGCCAGCAGCGTGGCTCAGGGGGCGGCTGGAAACACCATATATTTT	CASSVAQGAAGNTIYF
TRBV4-3	TRBJ2-1	14	.	TRBD1	TGCGCCAGCAGTACCGGGACAGGGACGAATGAGCAGTTCTTC	CASSTGTGTNEQFF
TRBV28	TRBJ1-5	16	.	TRBD1	TGTGCCAGCAGTTACGAAGGGGGCATCGCAAATCAGCCCCAGCATTTT	CASSYEGGIANQPQHF
TRBV5-5	TRBJ2-7	15	.	TRBD2	TGTGCCAGCAGCGGGTGGACTAGCGGGGGTTACGAGCAGTACTTC	CASSGWTSGGYEQYF
TRBV6-5	TRBJ2-6	13	.	.	TGTGCCAGCAGCCCAGGTGGGGCCAACGTCCTGACTTTC	CASSPGGANVLTF
TRBV18	TRBJ1-6	15	few	TRBD1	TGTGCCAGCTCACCACTTACAGGGGGGAATTCACCCCTCCACTTT	CASSPLTGGNSPLHF
TRBV30	TRBJ2-7	13	.	.	TGTGCCTCTAAGGACGTAAAGGGGCTTGAGCAGTACTTC	CASKDVKGLEQYF
TRBV5-1	TRBJ1-4	14	.	.	TGCGCCAGTCAGAGGGCGGCGGCTGATGAAAAACTGTTTTTT	CASQRAAADEKLFF
TRBV19	TRBJ2-2	14	.	.	TGTGCCAGTAGTATAGAACAGGGCCCCGGGGAGCTGTTTTTT	CASSIEQGPGELFF
TRBV15	TRBJ1-4	16	few	.	TGTGCCACCAGCAGCCACTTAACCGCAACTAATGAAAAACTGTTTTTT	CATSSHLTATNEKLFF
TRBV30	TRBJ2-1	14	.	TRBD2	TGTGCCTGGAGTGTTTCTAGCGGGGGGGGTGAGCAGTTCTTC	CAWSVSSGGGEQFF
TRBV7-7	TRBJ2-5	13	.	.	TGTGCCAGCAGCACCAGGGTACAAGAGACCCAGTACTTC	CASSTRVQETQYF
TRBV7-9	TRBJ2-7	15	.	.	TGTGCCAGCAGCTGGGCGGGCGTGGCAGAAGGCGAGCAGTACTTC	CASSWAGVAEGEQYF
TRBV28	TRBJ2-3	13	.	.	TGTGCCAGCAGTCCCCCGAGAACAGATACGCAGTATTTT	CASSPPRTDTQYF
TRBV6-6	TRBJ1-5	16	.	TRBD1	TGTGCCAGCAGTTCCTCGGGACAGGGGGTGAATCAGCCCCAGCATTTT	CASSSSGQGVNQPQHF
TRBV5-1	TRBJ2-7	16	few	TRBD1	TGCGCCAGCAGCTCGGGGTGGGGACAGTGGATAGACGAGCAGTACTTC	CASSSGWGQWIDEQYF
TRBV6-6	TRBJ1-3	14	few	TRBD1	TGTGCCAGCAGTCAAACAGGGGGTGGAAACACCATATATTTT	CASSQTGGGNTIYF
TRBV28	TRBJ2-2	17	once	TRBD2	TGTGCCAGCAGTTTAGTCTTTCCTAGCGGGAGTGCCGGGGAGCTGTTTTTT	CASSLVFPSGSAGELFF